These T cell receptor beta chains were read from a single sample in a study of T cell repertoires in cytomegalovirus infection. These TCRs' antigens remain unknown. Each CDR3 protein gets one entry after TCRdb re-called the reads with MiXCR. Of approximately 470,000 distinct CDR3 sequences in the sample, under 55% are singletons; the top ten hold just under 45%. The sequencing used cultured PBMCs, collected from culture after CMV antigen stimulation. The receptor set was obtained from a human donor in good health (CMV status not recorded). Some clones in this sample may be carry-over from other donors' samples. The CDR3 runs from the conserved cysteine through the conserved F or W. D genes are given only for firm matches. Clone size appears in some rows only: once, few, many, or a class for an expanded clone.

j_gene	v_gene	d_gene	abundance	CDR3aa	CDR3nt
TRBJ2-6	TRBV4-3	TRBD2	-	CASSQVAGDYGANVLTF	TGCGCCAGCAGCCAAGTAGCGGGAGACTATGGGGCCAACGTCCTGACTTTC
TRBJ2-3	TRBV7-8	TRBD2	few	CASSHGLAGPKADTQYF	TGTGCCAGCAGCCACGGACTAGCGGGCCCCAAGGCAGATACGCAGTATTTT
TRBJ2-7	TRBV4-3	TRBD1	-	CASSQAALQGSSYEQYF	TGCGCCAGCAGCCAAGCCGCTCTACAGGGGAGCTCCTACGAGCAGTACTTC
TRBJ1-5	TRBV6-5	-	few	CASQLPLGYNQPQHF	TGTGCCAGCCAGTTACCCCTAGGGTACAATCAGCCCCAGCATTTT
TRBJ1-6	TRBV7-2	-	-	CASSLNSSPLHF	TGTGCCAGCAGCCTAAACTCCTCACCCCTCCACTTT
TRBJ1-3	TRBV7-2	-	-	CASSLERGNTIYF	TGTGCCAGCAGCTTAGAACGTGGAAACACCATATATTTT
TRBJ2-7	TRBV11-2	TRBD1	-	CASSSLRDRGEQYF	TGTGCCAGCAGCTCCCTTAGAGACAGGGGCGAGCAGTACTTC
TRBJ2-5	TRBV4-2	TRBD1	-	CASSREPPGQGLETQYF	TGTGCCAGCAGCCGAGAGCCTCCGGGACAGGGGCTGGAGACCCAGTACTTC
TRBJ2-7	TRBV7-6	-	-	CASSLETGPSYEQYF	TGTGCCAGCAGCTTAGAAACCGGACCTTCCTACGAGCAGTACTTC
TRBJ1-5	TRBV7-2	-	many	CASSLTGLKPQHF	TGTGCCAGCAGCTTAACAGGGTTGAAGCCCCAGCATTTT
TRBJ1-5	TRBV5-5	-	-	CASSLAGGSQPQHF	TGTGCCAGCAGCTTGGCCGGGGGCTCCCAGCCCCAGCATTTT
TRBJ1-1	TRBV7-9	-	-	CASSRDYTEAFF	TGTGCCAGCAGCCGAGATTACACTGAAGCTTTCTTT
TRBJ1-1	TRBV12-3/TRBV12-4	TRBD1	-	CASSTQGAMAEAFF	TGTGCCAGCAGTACACAGGGGGCGATGGCTGAAGCTTTCTTT
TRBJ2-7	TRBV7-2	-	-	CASSSDGHYEQYF	TGTGCCAGCAGCTCCGACGGTCACTACGAGCAGTACTTC
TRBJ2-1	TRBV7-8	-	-	CASTVGRLPYNEQFF	TGTGCCAGCACGGTGGGCAGGCTCCCCTACAATGAGCAGTTCTTC
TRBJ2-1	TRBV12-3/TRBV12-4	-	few	CASRYQGNYNEQFF	TGTGCCAGCAGATATCAGGGTAATTACAATGAGCAGTTCTTC
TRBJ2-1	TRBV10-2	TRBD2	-	CASSETILGRGGSNEQFF	TGCGCCAGCAGTGAGACCATCCTAGGGCGGGGGGGCAGCAATGAGCAGTTCTTC
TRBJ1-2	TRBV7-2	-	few	CASSTGSSDYGYTF	TGTGCCAGCAGCACTGGGAGTTCCGACTATGGCTACACCTTC
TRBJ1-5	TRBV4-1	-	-	CASRLREGAGQPQHF	TGCGCCAGCAGACTCCGGGAGGGCGCTGGGCAGCCCCAGCATTTT
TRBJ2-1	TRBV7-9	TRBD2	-	CASSLAARGGIYNEQFF	TGTGCCAGCAGCTTAGCAGCTCGGGGGGGGATCTACAATGAGCAGTTCTTC
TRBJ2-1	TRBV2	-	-	CASSHPRGPQRASGKYNEQFF	TGTGCCAGCAGCCACCCCAGGGGGCCACAAAGGGCTAGCGGGAAGTACAATGAGCAGTTCTTC
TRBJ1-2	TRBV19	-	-	CASSINTVGGYTF	TGTGCCAGTAGTATAAACACCGTGGGTGGCTACACCTTC
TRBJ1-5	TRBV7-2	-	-	CASSATVHQPQHF	TGTGCCAGCAGCGCGACAGTGCATCAGCCCCAGCATTTT
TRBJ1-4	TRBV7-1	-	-	CASGGGRGKLFF	TGTGCCAGCGGAGGGGGTAGGGGAAAACTGTTTTTT
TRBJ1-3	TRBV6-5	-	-	CASQLGMSGNTIYF	TGTGCCAGCCAGTTGGGGATGTCTGGAAACACCATATATTTT
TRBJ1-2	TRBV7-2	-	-	CASSLGRASYGYTF	TGTGCCAGCAGCTTGGGACGGGCTAGCTATGGCTACACCTTC
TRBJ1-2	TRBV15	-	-	CATSREEGVGYTF	TGTGCCACCAGCAGAGAAGAAGGGGTTGGCTACACCTTC
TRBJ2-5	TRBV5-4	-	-	CASSPGWDRAGETQYF	TGTGCCAGCAGCCCCGGCTGGGACCGCGCCGGGGAGACCCAGTACTTC
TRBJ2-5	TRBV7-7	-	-	CASSPGLGVVTQYF	TGTGCCAGCAGCCCCGGACTGGGCGTGGTGACCCAGTACTTC
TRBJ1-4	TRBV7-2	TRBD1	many	CASSPQPADRALFF	TGTGCCAGCAGCCCGCAACCCGCCGACAGGGCCCTGTTTTTT
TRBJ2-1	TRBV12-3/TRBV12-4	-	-	CASSLQIVEQFF	TGTGCCAGCAGCCTACAGATAGTTGAGCAGTTCTTC
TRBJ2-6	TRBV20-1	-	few	CSARRIKESGANVLTF	TGCAGTGCTAGGCGAATAAAGGAATCTGGGGCCAACGTCCTGACTTTC
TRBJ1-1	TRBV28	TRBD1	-	CASRGYRGNTEAFF	TGTGCCAGCAGGGGATACAGGGGGAACACTGAAGCTTTCTTT
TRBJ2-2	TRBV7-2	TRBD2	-	CASSPNPSLAGVTANTGELFF	TGTGCCAGCAGCCCGAACCCCTCCCTAGCGGGGGTGACCGCGAACACCGGGGAGCTGTTTTTT
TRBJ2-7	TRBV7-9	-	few	CASSQTGGTRAHEQYF	TGTGCCAGCAGCCAGACAGGAGGGACACGGGCCCACGAGCAGTACTTC
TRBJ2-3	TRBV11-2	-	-	CASSSSEESTDTQYF	TGTGCCAGCAGCTCCAGCGAGGAGAGCACAGATACGCAGTATTTT
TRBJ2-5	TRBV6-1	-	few	CASSEVGREEETQYF	TGTGCCAGCAGTGAAGTTGGCAGGGAGGAAGAGACCCAGTACTTC
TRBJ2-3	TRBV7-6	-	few	CASSRSAGWGTDTQYF	TGTGCCAGCAGCCGGTCGGCGGGATGGGGCACAGATACGCAGTATTTT
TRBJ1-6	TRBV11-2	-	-	CASSFINRDPSPLHF	TGTGCCAGCAGCTTTATCAACAGGGATCCCTCACCCCTCCACTTT
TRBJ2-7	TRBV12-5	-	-	CASGPGPYEQYF	TGTGCTAGTGGCCCCGGTCCTTACGAGCAGTACTTC
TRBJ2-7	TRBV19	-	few	CASSMDRAGEQYF	TGTGCCAGTAGTATGGACCGCGCGGGCGAGCAGTACTTC
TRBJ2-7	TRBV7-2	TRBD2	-	CASTSEAGGRYEQYF	TGTGCCAGCACCTCCGAGGCGGGGGGCCGCTACGAGCAGTACTTC
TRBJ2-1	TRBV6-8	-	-	CASRASGDYNEQFF	TGTGCCAGCCGAGCATCAGGGGACTACAATGAGCAGTTCTTC
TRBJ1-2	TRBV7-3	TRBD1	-	CASSQWTGGGYTF	TGTGCCAGCAGCCAATGGACAGGAGGTGGCTACACCTTC
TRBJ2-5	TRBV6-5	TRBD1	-	CASSLGTGGEETQYF	TGTGCCAGCAGTTTAGGGACAGGGGGCGAAGAGACCCAGTACTTC
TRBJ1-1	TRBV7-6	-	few	CAGEGVGTEAFF	TGTGCCGGAGAGGGGGTGGGCACTGAAGCTTTCTTT
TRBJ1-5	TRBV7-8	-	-	CASSLAGRGYNQPQHF	TGTGCCAGCAGCTTAGCGGGGAGGGGATACAATCAGCCCCAGCATTTT
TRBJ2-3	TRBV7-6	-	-	CASSPKGETDTQYF	TGTGCCAGCAGCCCCAAGGGTGAGACAGATACGCAGTATTTT
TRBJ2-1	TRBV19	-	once	CATGLEQFF	TGTGCCACTGGGCTTGAGCAGTTCTTC
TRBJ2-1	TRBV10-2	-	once	CASSERSGALNNEQFF	TGCGCCAGCAGTGAGCGGTCGGGAGCCCTAAACAATGAGCAGTTCTTC
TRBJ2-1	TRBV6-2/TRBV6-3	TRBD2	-	CASSLTGTSGWVF	TGTGCCAGCAGCCTAACCGGGACTAGCGGCTGGGTCTTC
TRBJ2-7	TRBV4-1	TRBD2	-	CASSQNWLSGASSYEQYF	TGTGCCAGCAGCCAGAACTGGTTAAGCGGGGCGAGCTCCTACGAGCAGTACTTC
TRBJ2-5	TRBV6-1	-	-	CASSTQGMGETQYF	TGTGCCAGCAGTACCCAGGGGATGGGGGAGACCCAGTACTTC
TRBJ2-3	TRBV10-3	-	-	CAISRHFSLEDTDTQYF	TGTGCCATCAGCCGTCATTTTTCCCTCGAGGACACAGATACGCAGTATTTT